These T cell receptor beta chains were read from a single sample in a study of cytomegalovirus exposure and HLA in healthy donors. This table comes from immunoSEQ multiplex PCR, and its TCRdb copy is limited to in-frame clones, with some not included. The sample records 130,000 to 150,000 clones, roughly 84% being singletons. Sequenced input: PBMCs. These receptors all come from a boy aged 2 to 9 in good health and CMV-seronegative. CDR3s include the opening cysteine and the closing phenylalanine or tryptophan. Fields, in order: clone size, D gene, J gene, V gene, CDR3 protein, CDR3 DNA. D genes are given only for firm matches. Not every row has a clone size; where given, it reads once, few, many or a size class.

.	TRBD2	TRBJ2-2	TRBV5-4	CASRPGTSGDTGELFF	TGTGCCAGCAGGCCCGGGACTAGCGGAGACACCGGGGAGCTGTTTTTT
.	.	TRBJ1-2	TRBV30	CAWVPLEFNREAGYGYTF	TGTGCCTGGGTCCCTTTGGAATTTAATCGGGAAGCCGGCTATGGCTACACCTTC
.	TRBD1	TRBJ1-3	TRBV11-2	CASSPQGARGNTIYF	TGTGCCAGCAGCCCCCAGGGGGCTCGGGGAAACACCATATATTTT
.	TRBD2	TRBJ2-1	TRBV4-1	CASSHQRGRPMGEQFF	TGCGCCAGCAGCCATCAGCGGGGACGCCCTATGGGGGAGCAGTTCTTC
.	.	TRBJ1-5	TRBV11-3	CASSFRDQPQHF	TGTGCCAGCAGCTTCAGGGATCAGCCCCAGCATTTT
.	TRBD1	TRBJ1-1	TRBV11-2	CASSYGPDRGGGTEAFF	TGTGCCAGCAGCTACGGACCTGACAGGGGGGGAGGCACTGAAGCTTTCTTT
.	TRBD2	TRBJ2-1	TRBV5-5	CASSLNPTSGSWGYNEQFF	TGTGCCAGCAGCTTGAATCCGACTAGCGGGAGTTGGGGGTACAATGAGCAGTTCTTC
.	TRBD2	TRBJ2-1	TRBV30	CAWWGLADYNEQFF	TGTGCCTGGTGGGGACTAGCGGACTACAATGAGCAGTTCTTC
few	.	TRBJ1-5	TRBV19	CASSIAAQVHNQPQHF	TGTGCCAGTAGTATAGCGGCCCAGGTTCACAATCAGCCCCAGCATTTT
.	TRBD1	TRBJ2-7	TRBV27	CASRTGLVGPYEQYF	TGTGCCAGCCGGACAGGACTCGTAGGCCCCTACGAGCAGTACTTC
once	TRBD2	TRBJ2-7	TRBV14	CASSQGLAGLYEQYF	TGTGCCAGCAGCCAGGGACTAGCGGGATTATACGAGCAGTACTTC
.	TRBD1	TRBJ2-7	TRBV2	CASIPRDRGSYEQYF	TGTGCCAGCATTCCTAGGGACAGGGGATCCTACGAGCAGTACTTC
.	.	TRBJ2-7	TRBV5-6	CASSPPDQRMNYEQYF	TGTGCCAGCAGCCCACCGGACCAGCGGATGAACTACGAGCAGTACTTC
.	TRBD1	TRBJ2-7	TRBV4-2	CASSQDLQGARLYEQYF	TGTGCCAGCAGCCAAGATTTGCAGGGGGCGCGATTGTACGAGCAGTACTTC
.	.	TRBJ2-6	TRBV7-9	CASSGSEPGANVLTF	TGTGCCAGCAGCGGTAGCGAACCTGGGGCCAACGTCCTGACTTTC
.	TRBD1	TRBJ1-5	TRBV6-5	CASSPGQFNQPQHF	TGTGCCAGCTCGCCGGGACAGTTCAATCAGCCCCAGCATTTT
.	TRBD2	TRBJ2-7	TRBV7-2	CASSLTTSGRSSSYEQYF	TGTGCCAGCAGCCTAACGACTAGCGGGAGGTCCAGCTCCTACGAGCAGTACTTC
.	.	TRBJ1-3	TRBV4-1	CASSPAGRLSGNTIYF	TGCGCCAGCAGCCCGGCGGGCAGACTCTCTGGAAACACCATATATTTT
.	.	TRBJ1-2	TRBV9	CASSSQAGYTF	TGTGCCAGCAGCTCTCAAGCTGGCTACACCTTC
.	.	TRBJ2-5	TRBV7-3	CASSPGVQETQYF	TGTGCCAGCAGCCCAGGTGTACAAGAGACCCAGTACTTC
.	TRBD1	TRBJ1-2	TRBV29-1	CSGRQGNYGYTF	TGCAGCGGTCGACAGGGCAACTATGGCTACACCTTC
.	.	TRBJ1-3	TRBV9	CASSVQNGNTIYF	TGTGCCAGCAGCGTCCAGAACGGAAACACCATATATTTT
.	TRBD1	TRBJ1-2	TRBV5-5	CASSFTRGRWGYTF	TGTGCCAGCAGTTTCACCAGGGGGCGTTGGGGCTACACCTTC
.	.	TRBJ2-1	TRBV14	CASSQVQYEQFF	TGTGCCAGCAGCCAAGTACAATATGAGCAGTTCTTC
.	.	TRBJ2-2	TRBV7-9	CSSSFLGPGQATGELFF	TGTTCCAGCAGCTTCCTAGGGCCAGGGCAGGCGACCGGGGAGCTGTTTTTT
few	TRBD2	TRBJ2-7	TRBV5-6	CASTRRGGGYEQYF	TGTGCCAGCACCCGGCGGGGGGGAGGGTACGAGCAGTACTTC
.	TRBD1	TRBJ1-2	TRBV7-6	CASSIAGTGDGYTF	TGTGCCAGCAGCATAGCGGGGACAGGGGATGGCTACACCTTC
.	.	TRBJ2-5	TRBV5-4	CASSLQETQYF	TGTGCCAGCAGCTTACAGGAGACCCAGTACTTC
.	.	TRBJ2-3	TRBV29-1	CSINSAVFTDTQYF	TGCAGTATAAATAGCGCGGTGTTCACAGATACGCAGTATTTT
.	TRBD1	TRBJ2-1	TRBV9	CASSANRGRDEQFF	TGTGCCAGCAGCGCAAACAGGGGGCGGGATGAGCAGTTCTTC
few	.	TRBJ1-5	TRBV5-1	CASSSRGDNQPQHF	TGCGCCAGCAGCTCTCGGGGTGACAATCAGCCCCAGCATTTT
.	.	TRBJ1-2	TRBV7-9	CASSPSIDHQGYTF	TGTGCCAGCAGCCCCTCCATCGATCATCAGGGCTACACCTTC
.	.	TRBJ2-2	TRBV28	CASSLSGELFF	TGTGCCAGCAGTTTATCAGGGGAGCTGTTTTTT
few	TRBD1	TRBJ2-3	TRBV9	CASSVATGDADTQYF	TGTGCCAGCAGCGTAGCTACAGGGGACGCAGATACGCAGTATTTT
.	TRBD1	TRBJ1-2	TRBV5-4	CASSTGTGVYGYTF	TGTGCCAGCAGCACCGGGACAGGGGTTTATGGCTACACCTTC
.	.	TRBJ1-3	TRBV2	CASSERTVQLGSSGNTIYF	TGTGCCAGCAGTGAAAGGACAGTTCAGCTCGGAAGCTCTGGAAACACCATATATTTT
.	.	TRBJ2-7	TRBV10-3	CAISDFQNLEQYF	TGTGCCATCAGTGACTTCCAGAATTTGGAGCAGTACTTC
.	.	TRBJ1-5	TRBV15	CATSRDIDSRNQPQHF	TGTGCCACCAGCAGAGATATAGACAGTCGCAATCAGCCCCAGCATTTT
.	.	TRBJ1-5	TRBV2	CASSDSPGNFFPQHF	TGTGCCAGCAGTGATTCCCCAGGAAACTTCTTCCCCCAGCATTTT
.	TRBD2	TRBJ2-7	TRBV6-6	CASSYTGGDTYEQYF	TGTGCCAGCAGTTATACCGGGGGGGATACCTACGAGCAGTACTTC